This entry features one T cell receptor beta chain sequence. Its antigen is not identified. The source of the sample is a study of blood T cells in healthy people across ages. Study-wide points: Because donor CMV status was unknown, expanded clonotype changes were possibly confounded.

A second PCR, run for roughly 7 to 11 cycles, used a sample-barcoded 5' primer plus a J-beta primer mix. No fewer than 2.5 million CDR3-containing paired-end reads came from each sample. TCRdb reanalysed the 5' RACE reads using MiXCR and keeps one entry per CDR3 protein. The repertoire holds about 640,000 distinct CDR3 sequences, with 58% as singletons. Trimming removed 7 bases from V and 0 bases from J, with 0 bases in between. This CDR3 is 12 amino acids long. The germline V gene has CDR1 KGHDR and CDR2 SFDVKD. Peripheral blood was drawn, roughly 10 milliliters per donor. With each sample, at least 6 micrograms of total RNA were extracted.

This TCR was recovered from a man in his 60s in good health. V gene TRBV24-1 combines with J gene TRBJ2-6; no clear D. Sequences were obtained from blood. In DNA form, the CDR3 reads TGTGCCACCAGCTCTGGGGCCAACGTCCTGACTTTC. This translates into CATSSGANVLTF.